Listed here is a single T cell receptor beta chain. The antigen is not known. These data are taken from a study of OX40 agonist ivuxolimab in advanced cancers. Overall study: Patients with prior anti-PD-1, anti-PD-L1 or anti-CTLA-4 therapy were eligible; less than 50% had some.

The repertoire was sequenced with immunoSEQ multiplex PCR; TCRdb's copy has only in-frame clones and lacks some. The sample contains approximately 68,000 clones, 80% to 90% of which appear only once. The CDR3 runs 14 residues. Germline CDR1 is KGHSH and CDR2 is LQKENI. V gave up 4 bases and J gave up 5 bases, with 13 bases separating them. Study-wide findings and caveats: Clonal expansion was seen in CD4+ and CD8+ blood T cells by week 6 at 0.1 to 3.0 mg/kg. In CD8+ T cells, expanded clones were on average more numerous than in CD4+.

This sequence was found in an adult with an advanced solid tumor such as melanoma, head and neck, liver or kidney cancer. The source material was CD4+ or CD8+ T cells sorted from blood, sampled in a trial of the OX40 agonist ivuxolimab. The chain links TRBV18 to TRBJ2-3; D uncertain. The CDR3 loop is CASSRIDERDTQYF. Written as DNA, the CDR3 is TGTGCCAGCTCACGGATTGACGAGAGAGATACGCAGTATTTT.